This TCR beta chain was recorded in a study of cytomegalovirus exposure and HLA in healthy donors. Study outcomes and limitations: In a later analysis, at a false discovery rate of 0.05, fewer than 20,000 TCR beta sequences matched HLA alleles. In a later analysis, TCR beta V- and J-gene trimming was associated with a missense DCLRE1C variant. TCR beta sequences reportedly predicted the HLA-A and HLA-B alleles of most subjects accurately. Some V segments (TRBV6-2 and TRBV6-3 among them) were excluded as indistinguishable.

After removal of 1 base from V and 4 bases from J, the junction contained 3 bases not matched to a gene. Germline CDR1 reads GTSNPN; CDR2 reads SVGIG (reference sequence). The CDR3 consists of 14 residues. With regard to this clone: The antigen remains undetermined.

The PCR used 60 Vbeta and 13 Jbeta primers. Method: immunoSEQ multiplex PCR; TCRdb's copy keeps in-frame clones and lacks some. The sample consists of 200,000 to 250,000 clones, more than 75% of them appearing once. This chain links TRBV30 with TRBJ1-5; 8 bases map to TRBD1. This sequence originates from a human donor in good health. The sample consisted of PBMCs. The CDR3 protein is CAWSATGGNQPQHF. CDR3 bases: TGTGCCTGGAGTGCCACAGGGGGTAATCAGCCCCAGCATTTT.